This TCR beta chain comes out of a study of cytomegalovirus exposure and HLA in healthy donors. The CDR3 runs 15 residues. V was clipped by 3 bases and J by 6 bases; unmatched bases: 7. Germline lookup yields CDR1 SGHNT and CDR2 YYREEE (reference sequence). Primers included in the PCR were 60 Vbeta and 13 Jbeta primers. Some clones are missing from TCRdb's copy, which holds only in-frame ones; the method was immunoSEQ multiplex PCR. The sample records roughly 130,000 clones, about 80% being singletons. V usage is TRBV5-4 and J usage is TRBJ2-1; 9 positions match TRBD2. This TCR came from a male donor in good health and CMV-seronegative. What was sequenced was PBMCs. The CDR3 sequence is CASSWLAGAGNEQFF. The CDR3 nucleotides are TGTGCCAGCAGCTGGTTAGCGGGGGCGGGCAATGAGCAGTTCTTC.